This T cell receptor (beta chain) was observed in a study of regulatory T cells in long-lasting Graves disease. Arm-PCR with iRepertoire HTBI primers amplified the CDR3 regions for these TCR beta libraries. Using its own MiXCR run on the multiplex PCR reads, TCRdb lists one record per CDR3 protein. The sample records around 480,000 distinct CDR3 sequences, more than 15% being singletons. Regarding time point: newly diagnosed GD, antithyroid drugs for less than 3 months. From PBMCs, RNA was extracted and then used to make the TCR library. V lost 5 bases and J lost 7, with 15 bases in between. The CDR3 spans 13 residues. This clonotype showed up just once. This clone may be a read error of a much larger clone one base away. The same specimen was also included in a second study, on T cells in Graves' hyperthyroidism and ophthalmopathy.

The V and J genes are TRBV12-3 or TRBV12-4 and TRBJ2-7; D gene ambiguous. The sequence derives from a woman aged 35 to 59 with Graves disease. The input for sequencing was peripheral blood mononuclear cells (PBMCs), taken at new diagnosis, from a patient treated with antithyroid drugs. The CDR3 coding sequence is TGTGCCAGCAGTCATGGATTAGACAATGAGCAGTACTTC. This translates into CASSHGLDNEQYF.